The 24 T cell receptor beta chains presented below share a single source sample, sequenced in a study of naive and memory T cell subsets. Their cognate antigens are unknown. An equimolar mix of two oligonucleotides served as the beta constant-region primer for TRBC1 and TRBC2. Ligated cDNA was amplified by four rounds of PCR with nested alpha and beta constant-region primers and SP2. TCRdb recomputed calls from the UMI-ligation and nested PCR reads with MiXCR, one row per CDR3 protein. The sample shows roughly 83,000 distinct CDR3 sequences, roughly 10% of them seen only once. Overall study results and limits: A few larger clonotypes appeared in naive repertoires, especially CD8, possibly memory cells re-expressing CD45RA.

The sample was naive CD4+ T cells from blood. The receptors were gathered from a human donor in good health.

This clonotype was found many times. The chain links TRBV29-1 to TRBJ2-1; D possibly corresponds to TRBD1 (6 bases). The CDR3 covers 15 residues. The germline V gene encodes CDR1 SQVTM and CDR2 ANQGSEA. The V gene lost 5 bases and the J gene lost 0 bases, with 14 bases spanning the gap. The CDR3 protein is CSVPGRGSSYNEQFF. In DNA form, the CDR3 reads TGCAGCGTTCCGGGCAGGGGAAGCTCCTACAATGAGCAGTTCTTC.

This clonotype was detected only a few times. The CDR3 region has the DNA TGTGCCAGTAGTAACAGACCTTCCGGGGAAGAAGCTTTCTTT. Its translation: CASSNRPSGEEAFF. V and J are TRBV19 and TRBJ1-1, with D uncertain. Germline assignment: CDR1 LNHDA and CDR2 SQIVND (reference sequence). The CDR3 consists of 14 residues. V was clipped by 4 bases and J by 8 bases, with 17 bases between them. The entire variable domain, with the rest obtained from reference TRBV19 and TRBJ1-1, is as follows: DGGITQSPKYLFRKEGQNVTLSCEQNLNHDAMYWYRQDPGQGLRLIYYSQIVNDFQKGDIAEGYSVSREKKESFPLTVTSAQKNPTAFYLCASSNRPSGEEAFFGQGTRLTVV.

There are many counts of this clonotype. V usage is TRBV20-1 and J usage is TRBJ2-5, with D hard to call. Germline V gene lookup returns CDR1 DFQATT and CDR2 SNEGSKA (reference sequence). The CDR3 length is 11 residues. The ends were cut back, 6 bases at V and 3 bases at J, with 8 bases in the middle. CDR3 protein: CSAKPEETQYF. CDR3 nucleotides: TGCAGTGCCAAACCCGAAGAGACCCAGTACTTC.

The V gene is TRBV6-1, the J gene TRBJ2-7, with D perhaps TRBD1 or TRBD2 (5 bases each). The germline V gene encodes CDR1 MNHNS and CDR2 SASEGT. The CDR3 length is 14 residues. With 5 bases removed from V and 1 base from J, the gap between germline ends came to 12 bases. CDR3 nucleotide sequence: TGTGCCAGCAGTCAAGGGACGGTTTCCTACGAGCAGTACTTC. It codes for CASSQGTVSYEQYF.

This chain joins TRBV27 and TRBJ1-3; D gene ambiguous. V gave up 4 bases and J gave up 0 bases, with 10 bases separating them. The germline V gene has CDR1 MNHEY and CDR2 SMNVEV (reference sequence). This CDR3 has 15 residues. CDR3 nucleotide sequence: TGTGCCAGCAGTTCCACCCTAGTCTCTGGAAACACCATATATTTT. Protein sequence: CASSSTLVSGNTIYF.

This clonotype was seen at least ten times. J is TRBJ2-6 and V is TRBV15; 8 nucleotides align to TRBD1. The CDR3 has 15 amino acids. The germline V gene encodes CDR1 LNHNV and CDR2 YYDKDF (reference sequence). V trimming: 11 bases; J trimming: 0 bases; junction bases outside the gene matches: 6. Written as DNA, the CDR3 is TGTGCCGTGGGACAGGCTCTCTCTGGGGCCAACGTCCTGACTTTC. Translated, it gives CAVGQALSGANVLTF.

This clonotype occurred a few times. The J gene is TRBJ1-5, the V gene TRBV12-3 or TRBV12-4; possible D gene TRBD1, 5 bases. CDR3 length equals 15 residues. Between the trimmed V and J ends, which lost 6 bases and 0 bases, there was a span of 12 bases. The CDR3 bases are TGTGCCAGCAGGCCTCAGGGATTTAGCAATCAGCCCCAGCATTTT. Translating gives CASRPQGFSNQPQHF.

The chain recombines TRBV21-1 with TRBJ2-5; TRBD2 is the table's D call and was not checked against the DNA. TRBV21-1 is a pseudogene. The CDR3 totals 19 residues. DNA of the CDR3: TGTGCCAGCAGCAAAGGCGCCATTGTGGGACTAGTTGAACAAGAGACCCAGTACTTC. Translated, it gives CASSKGAIVGLVEQETQYF.

The chain links TRBV4-1 to TRBJ1-4; tentative D call: TRBD1 (6 bases). The CDR3 is 21 residues long. In germline, CDR1 is MGHRA, CDR2 YSYEKL. Trimming took 2 bases from V and 4 from J, leaving 29 bases between them. The chain's CDR3 is CASSQLGGLGARGGVNEKLFF. CDR3 bases: TGCGCCAGCAGCCAACTGGGGGGGCTCGGAGCCCGAGGAGGGGTTAATGAAAAACTGTTTTTT.

This chain links TRBV21-1 with TRBJ1-5; TRBD1 is taken as the D call from the table, unchecked against the DNA. TRBV21-1 is a pseudogene segment. This CDR3 contains 18 residues. CDR3 amino acids: CASSKVFEDRACNQPQHF. The CDR3 DNA sequence: TGTGCCAGCAGCAAAGTTTTCGAGGACAGGGCCTGCAATCAGCCCCAGCATTTT.

The DNA of the CDR3 is TGCGCCAGCAGCTTGGTGGGACGGACAAGCCGCACAGATACGCAGTATTTT. Protein: CASSLVGRTSRTDTQYF. This chain connects TRBV5-1 to TRBJ2-3, with D perhaps assigned TRBD1 or TRBD2 (5 bases each). The length of the CDR3 is 17 residues. The germline CDR1 and CDR2 sequences are SGHRS and YFSETQ. The V end was cut by 0 bases, the J end by 1 base, with 15 bases between.

J is TRBJ2-1 and V is TRBV30; 9 bases line up with TRBD2. From germline, CDR1 is GTSNPN and CDR2 SVGIG (reference sequence). The CDR3 is made up of 14 amino acids. J was trimmed by 10 bases and V by 3 bases; bases with no gene match: 10. Written as DNA, the CDR3 is TGTGCCTGGAGGTCGGCGGGAGGGCCCTGGGAGCAGTTCTTC. Its protein is CAWRSAGGPWEQFF.

This clonotype was counted a few times. V and J are TRBV12-3 or TRBV12-4 and TRBJ2-7, with 8 bases fitting TRBD1. The CDR3 totals 14 residues. V shed 5 bases and J 4 bases; nucleotides not matched to a gene: 7. CDR3 sequence: CASSNPRGRYEQYF. The CDR3 DNA reads as TGTGCCAGCAGTAACCCCAGGGGGCGTTACGAGCAGTACTTC.

This clonotype was recorded at least ten times. The chain joins TRBV9 to TRBJ2-2, with D uncertain. CDR1 is SGDLS, CDR2 YYNGEE, per germline. Trimming removed 1 base from V and 6 bases from J, with 10 bases in between. This CDR3 spans 14 amino acids. The CDR3 DNA reads as TGTGCCAGCAGCGTACCCCCGGCTTCCGGGGAGCTGTTTTTT. Its translation: CASSVPPASGELFF.

J is TRBJ1-5 and V is TRBV7-2; no firm D call. The CDR3 totals 15 residues. The V end was cut by 3 bases, the J end by 9 bases, with 18 bases between. Looked up from germline, CDR1 is SGHTA and CDR2 is FQGNSA. The CDR3: CASSFSGVQLLPQHF. DNA of the CDR3: TGTGCCAGCAGCTTTTCGGGAGTTCAATTATTGCCCCAGCATTTT.

In its sample, this clonotype was seen a few times. V and J are TRBV20-1 and TRBJ2-5; D is uncertain. Germline CDR1 is DFQATT and CDR2 is SNEGSKA (reference sequence). Trimming left V 4 bases short and J 2 bases short, with 14 bases between. This CDR3 is 14 amino acids long. In DNA, the CDR3 is TGCAGTGCTAAAGTCCGGGCAACGCAAGAGACCCAGTACTTC. It codes for CSAKVRATQETQYF.

The table lists this clonotype with a few counts. The chain joins TRBV2 to TRBJ2-2, with D maybe TRBD1 (5 bases). This CDR3 is 15 amino acids long. V dropped 0 bases and J dropped 4 bases, with 9 bases sitting between them. Germline CDR1 reads SNHLY; CDR2 reads FYNNEI. Written as DNA, the CDR3 is TGTGCCAGCAGTGAAGCAGGCAGGGCCACCGGGGAGCTGTTTTTT. It yields the protein CASSEAGRATGELFF.

The gene calls are TRBV20-1 and TRBJ2-1, with TRBD2 identical over 10 bases. CDR1 is DFQATT, CDR2 SNEGSKA, per germline (reference sequence). The CDR3 is made up of 13 amino acids. V dropped 7 bases and J dropped 0; count of bases not matched to a gene: 0. The CDR3 nucleotides are TGCAGTGTAGCGGGGGGCTCCTACAATGAGCAGTTCTTC. Translating gives CSVAGGSYNEQFF.

This clonotype was seen ten or more times. The gene calls are TRBV6-5 and TRBJ1-3; a possible D gene is TRBD1 (5 bases). CDR1 is MNHEY and CDR2 is SVGAGI in the germline V gene. V was shortened by 5 bases and J by 0 bases, with 11 bases between the two germline ends. The CDR3 has 15 residues. The CDR3 reads CASSATGSSGNTIYF. The CDR3 DNA sequence: TGTGCCAGCAGTGCAACAGGTAGCTCTGGAAACACCATATATTTT.

The chain couples TRBV29-1 to TRBJ1-2; D might be TRBD1 (5 bases). Between the trimmed V and J ends, which lost 3 bases and 6 bases, there was a span of 17 bases. The CDR3 runs to 14 residues. Germline CDR1 and CDR2: SQVTM and ANQGSEA. CDR3 sequence reads: CSVDGGGGPNGYTF. The CDR3 nucleotides are TGCAGCGTTGACGGCGGGGGAGGTCCGAATGGCTACACCTTC.

This clonotype has a handful of counts. The chain carries TRBV12-3 or TRBV12-4 and TRBJ2-3; TRBD2 is a possible D gene (7 bases). This CDR3 is built from 16 residues. The V end lost 6 bases, the J end lost 1 base, and 17 bases lay between the germline ends. CDR3 region: CASRPWGGQGTDTQYF. The DNA of the CDR3 is TGTGCCAGCAGACCCTGGGGGGGCCAGGGCACAGATACGCAGTATTTT.

Only a few counts were recorded for this clonotype. CDR3: CASSQQLVNTEAFF. CDR3 nucleotides: TGTGCCAGCAGCCAACAGCTGGTGAACACTGAAGCTTTCTTT. The rearrangement joins TRBV3-1 to TRBJ1-1; D remains unclear. V was cut by 2 bases and J by 0 bases, with 7 bases left in between. This CDR3 contains 14 residues. The germline CDR1 and CDR2 sequences are LGHDT and YNNKEL (reference sequence).

J is TRBJ1-1 and V is TRBV27; D remains ambiguous. Trimming took 2 bases from V and 7 from J, leaving 17 bases between them. The CDR3 spans 15 residues. Germline loops: CDR1 MNHEY, CDR2 SMNVEV (reference sequence). In DNA form, the CDR3 reads TGTGCCAGCAGTTTAAAAAAAGGCTGGGGTTATGAAGCTTTCTTT. Translated: CASSLKKGWGYEAFF.

This clonotype has at least ten counts. The V call is TRBV27, the J call TRBJ2-7, with D maybe TRBD1 (6 bases). Germline CDR1 reads MNHEY; CDR2 reads SMNVEV (reference sequence). V dropped 6 bases and J dropped 5 bases, with 20 bases sitting between them. This CDR3 has 15 residues. Here the CDR3 reads CASRRLDRRLNEQYF. The DNA for the CDR3 is TGTGCCAGCAGAAGACTCGACAGGCGTCTCAACGAGCAGTACTTC.